The clone carrying this T cell receptor (beta chain) was observed many times. Antigen unknown. The CDR3 contains 15 residues. V lost 5 bases to trimming and J lost 4 bases; unmatched junction nucleotides: 11. CDR1 is DFQATT and CDR2 is SNEGSKA in the germline V gene (reference sequence). The data derive from a study of T cells in Graves' hyperthyroidism and ophthalmopathy. The investigators amplified TCR beta CDR3 regions from RNA transcripts. The HTBI primer set was used in a first-round RT-PCR of the TCR CDR3. One entry per CDR3 protein, called by TCRdb with MiXCR from the multiplex PCR reads. The repertoire holds around 340,000 distinct CDR3 sequences, with roughly 20% as singletons. General study findings and limits: Researchers found most expanded thyroid clonotypes above 0.001 in blood as well.

Sequenced input: blood. This chain links TRBV20-1 with TRBJ2-5; 9 nucleotides match TRBD2. This sequence originates from a woman aged 50 to 60 with Graves' hyperthyroidism. This CDR3 is CSALTPGLAGETQYF. Here the CDR3 DNA reads TGCAGTGCTCTAACCCCGGGACTAGCAGGAGAGACCCAGTACTTC.